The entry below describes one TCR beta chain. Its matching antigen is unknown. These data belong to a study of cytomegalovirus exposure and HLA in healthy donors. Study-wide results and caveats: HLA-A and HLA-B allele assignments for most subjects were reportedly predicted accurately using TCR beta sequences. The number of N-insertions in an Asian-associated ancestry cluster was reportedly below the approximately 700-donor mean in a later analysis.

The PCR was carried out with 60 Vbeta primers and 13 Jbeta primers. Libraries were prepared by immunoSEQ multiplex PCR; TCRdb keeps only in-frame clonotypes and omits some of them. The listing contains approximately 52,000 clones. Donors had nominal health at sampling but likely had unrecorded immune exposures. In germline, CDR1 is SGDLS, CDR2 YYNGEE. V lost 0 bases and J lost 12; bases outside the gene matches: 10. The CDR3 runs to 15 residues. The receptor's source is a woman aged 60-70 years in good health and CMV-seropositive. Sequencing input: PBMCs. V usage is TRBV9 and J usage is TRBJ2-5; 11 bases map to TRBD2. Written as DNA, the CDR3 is TGTGCCAGCAGCGTAGGGGAAGGACTAGCGGGCGCTAAGTACTTC. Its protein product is CASSVGEGLAGAKYF.